In this sample, the clone carrying this T cell receptor (beta chain) turned up many times. Its target is unknown. Using more than 8 ml of fresh peripheral blood, PBMCs were prepared. This entry belongs to a study of T cells in Graves' hyperthyroidism and ophthalmopathy. Study as a whole: Peripheral blood collection took place at initial diagnosis, before any treatment. Points from the study as a whole: Most thyroid clonotypes expanded above 0.001 appeared in blood too. From stable hyperthyroidism, ophthalmopathy was set apart by a 13 V-J model.

There are 14 residues in the CDR3. V lost 1 base to trimming and J lost 5 bases, with 12 bases between them. In germline, CDR1 is SGHVS, CDR2 FQNEAQ. What was amplified from RNA transcripts were TCR beta CDR3 regions. First-round RT-PCR with HTBI primers amplified the TCR CDR3 region. MiXCR was run by TCRdb on the multiplex PCR reads, yielding one entry per CDR3 protein. Among 550,000 to 600,000 distinct CDR3 sequences listed, over 12% were seen once. Source material: blood. The chain recombines TRBV7-8 with TRBJ2-7, with a weak D call TRBD1 (6 bases). The source is a woman aged 18-30 years with Graves' ophthalmopathy. The CDR3 bases are TGTGCCAGCAGCTTAGTCGATAGGGGGAACGAGCAGTACTTC. This translates into CASSLVDRGNEQYF.